The present entry profiles one T cell receptor beta chain with its context. As handled by the study authors: Amplification with reference gene primers provided the estimates of nucleated cell counts. Clones were read by immunoSEQ multiplex PCR, and TCRdb kept only the in-frame ones, dropping some. D and trimming come from the DNA, and the V and J calls and clone size come from that table. This sample has roughly 80,000 clones, with roughly 80% found just once. V was trimmed by 3 bases and J by 1 base, leaving 3 bases between them. This CDR3 region has 11 residues. CDR1 is DFQATT and CDR2 is SNEGSKA in the germline V gene (reference sequence). The entry originates in a study of blood T cell repertoires in COVID-19. Overall study context: Italy, Spain and the United States were the sources of the convalescent and acute COVID-19 samples.

V gene TRBV20-1 combines with J gene TRBJ2-5; D unclear. The clonotype comes from a man between 45 and 60 years old with acute or convalescent COVID-19. Sequences were obtained from peripheral blood. The DNA of the CDR3 is TGCAGTGCTAGCAGCCAAGAGACCCAGTACTTC. It encodes CSASSQETQYF.